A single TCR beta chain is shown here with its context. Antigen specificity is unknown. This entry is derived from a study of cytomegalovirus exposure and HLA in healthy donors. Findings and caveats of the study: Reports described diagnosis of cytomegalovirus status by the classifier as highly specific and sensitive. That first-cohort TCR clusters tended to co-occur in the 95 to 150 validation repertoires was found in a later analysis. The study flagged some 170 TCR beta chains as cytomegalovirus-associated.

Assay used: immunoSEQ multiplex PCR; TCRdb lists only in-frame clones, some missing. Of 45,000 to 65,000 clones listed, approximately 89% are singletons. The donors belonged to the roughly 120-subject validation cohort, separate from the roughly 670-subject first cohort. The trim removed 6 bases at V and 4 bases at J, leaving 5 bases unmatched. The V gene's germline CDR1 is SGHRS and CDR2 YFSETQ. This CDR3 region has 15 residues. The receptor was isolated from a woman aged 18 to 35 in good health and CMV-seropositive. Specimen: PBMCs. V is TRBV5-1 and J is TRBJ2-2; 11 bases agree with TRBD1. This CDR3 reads CASTTGTGGTGELFF. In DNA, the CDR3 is TGCGCCAGCACTACCGGGACAGGGGGCACCGGGGAGCTGTTTTTT.